This TCR beta chain was found in a study of blood T cell repertoires in COVID-19. As for the study in general: Sites in the United States, Italy and Spain provided acute and convalescent COVID-19 samples.

CDR3 length: 12 residues. CDR1 and CDR2 (germline): KGHSH, LQKENI. V was trimmed by 5 bases and J by 5 bases, leaving 9 bases between them. In the original workflow: Reference gene primer amplification in the assay estimated nucleated cell counts. TCRdb's table, derived via immunoSEQ multiplex PCR, lists solely in-frame clones and lacks some. That table is the source of V, J and clone size, and D and trimming were worked out from the DNA. The sample carries approximately 83,000 clones, about 77% recorded once. The chain has TRBV18 and TRBJ1-2; D is unclear. What was sequenced was peripheral blood. This TCR came from an elderly woman with acute or convalescent COVID-19. CDR3: CASSTTQYGYTF. CDR3 bases: TGTGCCAGCTCAACGACACAATATGGCTACACCTTC.